This is a list of T cell receptor beta chains from one sample in a study of blood T cell repertoires in COVID-19. Only in-frame clones appear in the TCRdb table, and some are missing; sequencing was by immunoSEQ multiplex PCR. The sample includes roughly 91,000 clones, around 80% of them seen just once. The specimen was peripheral blood. These receptors came from a woman aged 80 or over with acute or convalescent COVID-19. Both conserved end residues are part of each CDR3. D genes are given only for firm matches. Where a row states a size, it is once, few, many or the class of an expanded clone; other rows omit it.

>TRBD2|TRBV6-2/TRBV6-3|TRBJ2-3|-
TGTGCCAGCAGTTACCGAGTCCAGCGGGATGGTAACACAGATACGCAGTATTTT
CASSYRVQRDGNTDTQYF
>TRBD2|TRBV2|TRBJ2-3|-
TGTGCCAGCACCCCGGGTAGCGGGAGAATAGATACGCAGTATTTT
CASTPGSGRIDTQYF
>-|TRBV3-1/TRBV3-2|TRBJ2-7|-
TGTGCCACCGGGCGGGGGCGTGGCGGGAGCTCCTACGAGCAGTACTTC
CATGRGRGGSSYEQYF
>-|TRBV4-1|TRBJ2-1|once
TGCGCCAGCAGCCAAGGGGACACCGCATACAATGAGCAGTTCTTC
CASSQGDTAYNEQFF
>-|TRBV5-4|TRBJ2-7|-
TGTGCCAGCAGCTTGTCCAGGGGCGGGTTCTACGAGCAGTACTTC
CASSLSRGGFYEQYF
>-|TRBV28|TRBJ2-1|-
TGTGCCAGCAGTTCCCCCCGAGCTGGAGCCGTGAATGAGCAGTTCTTC
CASSSPRAGAVNEQFF
>-|TRBV11-2|TRBJ2-7|-
TGTGCCAGCAGCAGAGTCCGGACATATAGCGGCGAGCAGTACTTC
CASSRVRTYSGEQYF
>-|TRBV5-6|TRBJ2-7|-
TGTGCCAGCAGCTTGGGCAGATCCTCCTACGAGCAGTACTTC
CASSLGRSSYEQYF
>-|TRBV7-9|TRBJ2-2|-
TGTGCCAGCAGCTTACAGGGGAAAATCGGGGAGCTGTTTTTT
CASSLQGKIGELFF
>TRBD2|TRBV3-1/TRBV3-2|TRBJ2-1|-
TGTGCCAGCACTAACGGTGGGACTAACCTTTTCTTC
CASTNGGTNLFF
>TRBD2|TRBV19|TRBJ2-1|-
TGTGCCAGTAGTACCCTAGCGGGGCCCTACAATGAGCAGTTCTTC
CASSTLAGPYNEQFF
>TRBD2|TRBV15|TRBJ2-7|-
TGTGCCACCAGCAGAGATCTGGGAGGGTTCGAGCAGTACTTC
CATSRDLGGFEQYF
>-|TRBV21-1|TRBJ2-7|few
TGTGCCAGCAGTCTTCCAGGGATTAAGGGGGACAGCCAACCCTACGAGCAGTACTTC
CASSLPGIKGDSQPYEQYF
>-|TRBV7-9|TRBJ1-1|-
TGTGCCAGCAGCTTCATGAACACTGAAGCTTTCTTT
CASSFMNTEAFF
>TRBD2|TRBV28|TRBJ2-4|-
TGTGCCAGCTCGACTCCGGGACTAGCGGCAAACATTCAGTACTTC
CASSTPGLAANIQYF
>-|TRBV29-1|TRBJ2-1|-
TGCAGCGAGGGGGGCGCTACGCGGGATGAGCAGTTCTTC
CSEGGATRDEQFF
>TRBD1|TRBV25-1|TRBJ1-4|-
TGTGCCAGCAGTGCCCACAGGGGGCTCGGTGAAAAACTGTTTTTT
CASSAHRGLGEKLFF
>TRBD2|TRBV6-1|TRBJ2-2|-
TGTGCCAGCAGTGAAGCTCTAGCGGGGACGAACACCGGGGAGCTGTTTTTT
CASSEALAGTNTGELFF
>TRBD1|TRBV5-1|TRBJ1-5|-
TGCGCCAGCAGCTTGGAGGGGGCGAGTCAGCCCCAGCATTTT
CASSLEGASQPQHF
>TRBD1|TRBV4-1|TRBJ1-2|-
TGCGCCAGCAGCCCGACAGGGGCCGAAAACTATGGCTACACCTTC
CASSPTGAENYGYTF
>-|TRBV28|TRBJ2-7|once
TGTGCCAGCAGTTTGCCAGGGTATTCGGACGAGCAGTACTTC
CASSLPGYSDEQYF
>-|TRBV18|TRBJ1-6|-
TGTGCCAGCTCACGCGACAGCGCATATAATTCACCCCTCCACTTT
CASSRDSAYNSPLHF
>TRBD1|TRBV18|TRBJ1-1|-
TGTGCCAGCTCACCGGACAGGGTGGAGGCTTTCTTT
CASSPDRVEAFF
>-|TRBV2|TRBJ1-2|-
TGTGCCAGCAGTGCGACTGGTGGCTACACCTTC
CASSATGGYTF
>-|TRBV7-2|TRBJ1-2|-
TGTGCCAGCAGCTCATTTGAAGGGGCAGGGGACACCTTC
CASSSFEGAGDTF
>-|TRBV13|TRBJ1-1|-
TGTGCCAGCAGCTTAGCGAACAGCGAAGCTTTCTTT
CASSLANSEAFF
>TRBD1|TRBV10-3|TRBJ1-5|-
TGTGCCGCGGGACAGGCTAGCAATCAGCCCCAGCATTTT
CAAGQASNQPQHF
>-|TRBV5-4|TRBJ2-5|-
TGTGCCAGCAGCTTGAGGCAGGGCCACGAGACCCAGTACTTC
CASSLRQGHETQYF
>TRBD2|TRBV30|TRBJ2-7|-
TGTGCCTGGAGTGACCGACTAGCGGGAGGGCCTCAGGGCGAGCAGTACTTC
CAWSDRLAGGPQGEQYF
>-|TRBV5-1|TRBJ1-1|-
TGCGCCAGCAGCTTAATCCCGGGTGAAAGTACTGAAGCTTTCTTT
CASSLIPGESTEAFF
>-|TRBV7-9|TRBJ2-1|-
TGTGCCAGCAGCTTGTGGACGGGAGTCTACAATGAGCAGTTCTTC
CASSLWTGVYNEQFF
>-|TRBV5-1|TRBJ1-1|-
TGCGCCAGCAGCTTGGAGGGCGGGCGGAACACTGAAGCTTTCTTT
CASSLEGGRNTEAFF
>-|TRBV7-2|TRBJ2-1|-
TGTGCCAGCAGCGCGCTGAATGAGCAGTTCTTC
CASSALNEQFF
>-|TRBV5-1|TRBJ1-1|-
TGCGCCAGCAGCTTGTCCCCGGGGGATTGGACTGAAGCTTTCTTT
CASSLSPGDWTEAFF
>TRBD2|TRBV6-4|TRBJ2-2|-
TGTGCCAGCAGACTCACTAGCGGAAGTTCCGGGGAGCTGTTTTTT
CASRLTSGSSGELFF
>-|TRBV6-6|TRBJ2-7|few
TGTGCCAGCAGAGATTGGGGCGGAGCCTACGAGCAGTACTTC
CASRDWGGAYEQYF
>-|TRBV13|TRBJ2-7|-
TGTGCCAGCAGCTATGACAGCTCCTACGAGCAGTACTTC
CASSYDSSYEQYF
>-|TRBV7-9|TRBJ2-7|-
TGTGCCAGCAGCTTTCGGCAGGGGGGCTCCTACGAGCAGTACTTC
CASSFRQGGSYEQYF
>-|TRBV7-8|TRBJ2-1|-
TGTGCCAGCAGCTTAGCGTTGTCGAGGAATGAGCAGTTCTTC
CASSLALSRNEQFF
>-|TRBV7-2|TRBJ2-5|-
TGTGCCAGCAGCTTAACAGCTCAAGAGACCCAGTACTTC
CASSLTAQETQYF
>-|TRBV19|TRBJ1-1|-
TGTGCCAGTAGCTCAGAGATCGGGAGATCGACTGAAGCTTTCTTT
CASSSEIGRSTEAFF
>TRBD1|TRBV28|TRBJ2-1|-
TGTGCCAGCAGTTACGACAGGGGGGTGTACAATGAGCAGTTCTTC
CASSYDRGVYNEQFF
>TRBD1|TRBV6-5|TRBJ2-7|-
TGTGCCAGCAGATACACACCGGGACAGGACTCCTACGAGCAGTACTTC
CASRYTPGQDSYEQYF
>-|TRBV19|TRBJ1-3|-
TGTGCCAGTAGACGCTCGTGGGCCTCCTCTGGAAACACCATATATTTT
CASRRSWASSGNTIYF
>-|TRBV5-5|TRBJ1-1|once
TGTGCCAGCAGCTCCGCGGGATTTGGCACTGAAGCTTTCTTT
CASSSAGFGTEAFF
>TRBD2|TRBV4-1|TRBJ2-7|few
TGCGCCAGCAGCCAGGGGACTAACCCGATGATCTACGAGCAGTACTTC
CASSQGTNPMIYEQYF
>TRBD1|TRBV7-3|TRBJ2-1|-
TGTGCCAGCAGCTGGGGACAGGGGAAGGGTTATGACAATGAGCAGTTCTTC
CASSWGQGKGYDNEQFF
>-|TRBV11-2|TRBJ1-1|-
TGTGCCAGCAGCTTAGATAACAGGATGGCTTTCTTT
CASSLDNRMAFF